This TCR beta chain appears in the sequencing data of a study of cytomegalovirus exposure and HLA in healthy donors. Whole-study findings and limits: Earlier findings revealed that most TCR beta V segments proved productive either about 87% or about 30% of the time. Presence/absence analyses took donor sequencing depth as roughly uniform. Some TCR beta chains (more than 150 of them) were listed as cytomegalovirus-associated. Among immune exposure information, only CMV serostatus was available.

Between the trimmed V and J ends, which lost 6 bases and 2 bases, there was a span of 17 bases. The CDR3 totals 15 residues. Germline V gene data show CDR1 as SGHDN and CDR2 as FVKESK. With regard to this clone: No antigen is known for it.

A multiplex PCR was run with 60 Vbeta primers and 13 Jbeta primers. TCRdb keeps only in-frame clones here, not all; method: immunoSEQ multiplex PCR. The sample holds over 150,000 clones, roughly 70% seen once. This sequence was found in a woman under 30 in good health and CMV-seropositive. The chain carries TRBV14 and TRBJ2-7; possibly TRBD1 for D (6 bases). The sequencing sample was made of PBMCs. CDR3 nucleotides: TGTGCCAGCAGTCTCCGGGACAAGTCGACCTACGAGCAGTACTTC. Protein: CASSLRDKSTYEQYF. Filled out from reference TRBV14 and TRBJ2-7, the complete variable domain reads EAGVTQFPSHSVIEKGQTVTLRCDPISGHDNLYWYRRVMGKEIKFLLHFVKESKQDESGMPNNRFLAERTGGTYSTLKVQPAELEDSGVYFCASSLRDKSTYEQYFGPGTRLTVT.